This T cell receptor (beta chain) was documented in a study of T cell responses to AZD1222 COVID-19 vaccine. CDR3 length: 15 residues. The germline CDR1 and CDR2 sequences are WSHSY and SAAADI. The junction had 4 bases not matched to a gene; V was cut back by 2 bases and J by 5 bases. TCRdb keeps only in-frame clones here, not all; method: immunoSEQ multiplex PCR. The table includes approximately 120,000 clones, over 90% detected once. About this clone itself: Its specificity is not known.

Overall study findings and caveats: Repertoires were sampled only after the peak T cell response.

This TCR was recovered from an adult in good health. The V call is TRBV10-2, the J call TRBJ2-2, with 8 positions matching TRBD1. The material sequenced was peripheral blood, taken on day 0 of AZD1222 vaccination. CDR3 DNA: TGCGCCAGCAGTGAGGCAGGGGGCGATACCGGGGAGCTGTTTTTT. Protein: CASSEAGGDTGELFF.